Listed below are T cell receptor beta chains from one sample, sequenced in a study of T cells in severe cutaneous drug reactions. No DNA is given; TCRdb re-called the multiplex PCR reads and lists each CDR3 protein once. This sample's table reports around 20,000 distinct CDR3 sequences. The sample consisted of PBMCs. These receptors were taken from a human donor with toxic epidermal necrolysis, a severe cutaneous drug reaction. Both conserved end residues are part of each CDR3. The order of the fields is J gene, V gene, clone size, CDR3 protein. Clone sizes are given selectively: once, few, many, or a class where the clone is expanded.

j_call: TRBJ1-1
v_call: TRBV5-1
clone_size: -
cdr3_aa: CASSLGGGVIEAFF

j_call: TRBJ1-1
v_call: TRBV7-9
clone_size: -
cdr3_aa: CASSLGTEAFF

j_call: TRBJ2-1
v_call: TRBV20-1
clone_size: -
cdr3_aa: CSAPSTAPSYNEQFF

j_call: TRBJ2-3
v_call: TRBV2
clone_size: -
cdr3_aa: CASSLDSDTQYF

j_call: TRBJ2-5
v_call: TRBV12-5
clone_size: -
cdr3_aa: CASGLVLQGEETQYF

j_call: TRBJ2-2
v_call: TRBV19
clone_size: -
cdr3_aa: CASSSGDTGELFF

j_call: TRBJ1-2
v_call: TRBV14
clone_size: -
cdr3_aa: CASSLGQNYGYTF

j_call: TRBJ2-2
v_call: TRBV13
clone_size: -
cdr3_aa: CASSLAGTGTGELFF

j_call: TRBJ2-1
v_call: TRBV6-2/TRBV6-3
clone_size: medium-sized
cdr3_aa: CASSYVPLSGRGNEQFF

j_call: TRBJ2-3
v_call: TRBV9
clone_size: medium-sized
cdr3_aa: CASSAEVAFADTQYF

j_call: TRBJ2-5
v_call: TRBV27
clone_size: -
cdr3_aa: CASSWGVQETQYF

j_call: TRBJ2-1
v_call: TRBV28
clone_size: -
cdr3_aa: CASRSPPSGPHEQFF

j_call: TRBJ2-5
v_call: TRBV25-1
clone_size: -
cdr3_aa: CASSGVGAGEETQYF

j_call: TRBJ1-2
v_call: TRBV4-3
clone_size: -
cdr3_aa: CASSQDTGQGAWGYTF

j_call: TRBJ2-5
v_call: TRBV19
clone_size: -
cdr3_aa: CASRKRTEETQYF

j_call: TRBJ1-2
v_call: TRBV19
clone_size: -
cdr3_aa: CASSISRVGYTF

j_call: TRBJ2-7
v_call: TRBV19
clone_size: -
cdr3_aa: CASSVSGQPYEQYF

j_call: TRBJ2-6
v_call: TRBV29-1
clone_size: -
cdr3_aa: CSVRDSHFPGANVLTF

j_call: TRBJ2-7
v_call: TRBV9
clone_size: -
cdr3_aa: CASSLGHGSYEQYF

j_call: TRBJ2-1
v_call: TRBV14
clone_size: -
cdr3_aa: CASSQEVGVNEQFF

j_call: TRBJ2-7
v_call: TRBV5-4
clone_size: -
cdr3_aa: CASSLETTDEQYF

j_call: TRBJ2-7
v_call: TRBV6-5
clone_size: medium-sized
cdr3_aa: CASNPEAGYEQYF

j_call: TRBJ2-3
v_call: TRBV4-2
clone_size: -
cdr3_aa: CASSQERAWTDTQYF

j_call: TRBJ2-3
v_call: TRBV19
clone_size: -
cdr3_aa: CASSDWYSVRGDTQYF